This TCR beta chain was sequenced in a study of blood T cell repertoires in COVID-19. Study summary: The analysed material was cDNA or gDNA that came from T cells, B-cell-depleted T cells, or PBMCs.

The authors' processing: Amplification with reference gene primers provided the estimates of nucleated cell counts. Some clones are missing from TCRdb's copy, which holds only in-frame ones; the method was immunoSEQ multiplex PCR. D and trimming come from the DNA, and the V and J calls and clone size come from that table. Of around 130,000 clones listed, roughly nine tenths are singletons. Germline V CDR1 and CDR2: SGHAT, FQNNGV. The CDR3 runs to 14 residues. The ends lost 3 bases at V and 3 bases at J; junction bases unmatched: 4. The genes are TRBV11-2 and TRBJ1-2, with 7 bases that match TRBD1. The sequenced sample was peripheral blood. This receptor was taken from a human donor with COVID-19, enrolled during active disease. The donor label of this sample is uncertain. Written as DNA, the CDR3 is TGTGCCAGCAGCTTTGACAGGGCGGACTATGGCTACACCTTC. This encodes CASSFDRADYGYTF.